The next 18 T cell receptor beta chains were all read from a single sample in a study of CXCR3-negative and CXCR3-positive naive CD8 T cells. The libraries of TRB cDNA were prepared using 5' RACE with UMI labels. Reanalyzing the 5' RACE reads, TCRdb keeps one entry per CDR3 protein, without DNA. There are about 58,000 distinct CDR3 sequences in the sample, with around 0.4% held by the top ten. The sample comprised naive CXCR3- CD8+ T cells from blood. Sample subset: CD45RO-CCR7+CD27+CD95- naive CD8+ T cells lacking CXCR3 (TNR3-). These receptors originate from a human donor in good health. Some clones in this sample may be carry-over from other donors' samples.

The V and J genes are TRBV3-1 and TRBJ2-7; the TCRdb call, TRBD1, lacks DNA for checking. CDR1 and CDR2 (germline): LGHDT, YNNKEL (reference sequence). CDR3 length: 15 amino acids. The CDR3 reads CASSQGQRAVYEQYF.

The chain recombines TRBV10-3 with TRBJ2-2; the TCRdb D gene call, TRBD1, has no DNA to confirm it. The CDR3 extends over 13 amino acids. Per the germline V gene, CDR1 is ENHRY and CDR2 is SYGVKD. The chain's CDR3 is CAIRGQGTGELFF.

This clonotype shows up as medium-sized by frequency. V gene TRBV7-8 combines with J gene TRBJ2-1; TCRdb selects TRBD2, and the lack of DNA leaves this call unchecked. The CDR3 sequence is 16 residues long. Germline V gives CDR1 SGHVS, CDR2 FQNEAQ. This chain's CDR3 is CASSVPGTSVVNEQFF.

The chain has TRBV3-1 and TRBJ2-3. The CDR3 consists of 15 residues. Germline CDR1 reads LGHDT; CDR2 reads YNNKEL (reference sequence). The CDR3 reads CASSNTLAGTDTQYF.

The rearrangement uses TRBV5-4 and TRBJ2-1; TCRdb calls TRBD1, which cannot be checked without DNA. This CDR3 has 16 residues. CDR1 is SGHNT, CDR2 YYREEE, per germline (reference sequence). The CDR3 sequence: CASSPVVRVAYNEQFF.

The J gene is TRBJ1-4, the V gene TRBV28; no DNA is available, so the TRBD1 call from TCRdb remains unchecked. The CDR3 has 17 residues. Germline assignment: CDR1 MDHEN and CDR2 SYDVKM. The CDR3 is CASSFPPTGGSDEKLFF.

V usage is TRBV20-1 and J usage is TRBJ1-1. The CDR3 consists of 15 residues. Per germline, CDR1 DFQATT and CDR2 SNEGSKA (reference sequence). CDR3 residues: CSAKETRIWDTEAFF.

The chain couples TRBV20-1 to TRBJ1-1; the D call from TCRdb, TRBD1, cannot be confirmed without DNA. Per the germline V gene, CDR1 is DFQATT and CDR2 is SNEGSKA (reference sequence). This CDR3 is built from 15 residues. CDR3 amino acids: CSAKITSGESTEAFF.

This chain uses TRBV7-6 with TRBJ2-1; TCRdb designates TRBD1, a call that cannot be tested without DNA. The V gene's germline CDR1 is SGHVS and CDR2 FNYEAQ. CDR3 length: 16 amino acids. CDR3 region: CASSSPERSSYNEQFF.

The chain joins TRBV7-9 to TRBJ2-1; checking the TCRdb D call of TRBD2 is not possible without DNA. The germline CDR1 and CDR2 sequences are SEHNR and FQNEAQ (reference sequence). This CDR3 has 14 amino acids. The CDR3 is CASRPEAGNNEQFF.

The chain employs TRBV28 and TRBJ2-2; the TCRdb call, TRBD1, lacks DNA for checking. The V gene's germline CDR1 is MDHEN and CDR2 SYDVKM. The CDR3 spans 16 residues. The CDR3 reads CASTPGRELVAGELFF.

This chain links TRBV2 with TRBJ2-4; TCRdb picks TRBD2, but there is no DNA to check that call. CDR1 is SNHLY and CDR2 is FYNNEI in the germline V gene. This CDR3 is built from 18 residues. CDR3 region: CASSELAGGLLAKNIQYF. The variable domain in full, with the rest retrieved from reference TRBV2 and TRBJ2-4, is EPEVTQTPSHQVTQMGQEVILRCVPISNHLYFYWYRQILGQKVEFLVSFYNNEISEKSEIFDDQFSVERPDGSNFTLKIRSTKLEDSAMYFCASSELAGGLLAKNIQYFGAGTRLSVL.

The rearrangement uses TRBV28 and TRBJ1-2; TCRdb selects TRBD1, and the lack of DNA leaves this call unchecked. This CDR3 region has 12 residues. Germline V gene lookup returns CDR1 MDHEN and CDR2 SYDVKM. The CDR3 is CASSPWHYGYTF.

The chain has TRBV7-6 and TRBJ2-1; TCRdb lists TRBD2, though no DNA is available to test this call. CDR3 length: 14 amino acids. Germline CDR1 SGHVS, CDR2 FNYEAQ. The CDR3 sequence: CASSSIAGLDEQFF.

The rearrangement uses TRBV11-1 and TRBJ2-1; without DNA, the TCRdb call of TRBD1 cannot be checked. This CDR3 is built from 16 residues. CDR1 is SGHAT, CDR2 FQDESV, per germline (reference sequence). This chain's CDR3 is CASRETGTGLANEQFF.

The CDR3 here is CSARGHEGWETQYF. This sequence joins TRBV20-1 and TRBJ2-5; the D call of TRBD2 rests on TCRdb alone, since no DNA is present to check it. Germline V gives CDR1 DFQATT, CDR2 SNEGSKA (reference sequence). The CDR3 runs to 14 residues.

The CDR3 region is CASSFPPKATNEKLFF. The chain carries TRBV28 and TRBJ1-4. Germline V CDR1 and CDR2: MDHEN, SYDVKM. The length of the CDR3 is 16 residues.

The CDR3 is CASSPRVGSYGYTF. The genes are TRBV3-1 and TRBJ1-2; absent DNA, TCRdb's TRBD1 call cannot be checked. This CDR3 is 14 amino acids long. Germline V gene sequence: CDR1 LGHDT, CDR2 YNNKEL (reference sequence).